The text below deals with one T cell receptor (beta chain). The target antigen is unknown. This CDR3 is built from 17 residues. The V gene lost 4 bases and the J gene lost 1 base, with 20 bases spanning the gap. Germline CDR1 and CDR2: MGHRA and YSYEKL. The record originates from a study of OX40 agonist ivuxolimab in advanced cancers. The wider study: Subjects had a mean age of roughly 60 years, with a range of roughly 23 to 79; less than 90% were male. The study's findings and limits: The mean number of expanded clones was higher in CD8+ T cells than in CD4+. CD4+ and CD8+ blood T cells expanded clonally by week 6 at 0.1 to 3.0 mg/kg.

TCRdb's table, derived via immunoSEQ multiplex PCR, lists solely in-frame clones and lacks some. Among roughly 20,000 clones, about four fifths were seen once, and the ten largest hold around 34%. This sequence joins TRBV4-1 and TRBJ2-7, with D perhaps TRBD2 (6 bases). The TCR comes from an adult with an advanced solid tumor such as melanoma, head and neck, liver or kidney cancer. The sequenced sample was CD4+ or CD8+ T cells sorted from blood, obtained in a trial of the OX40 agonist ivuxolimab. The CDR3: CASSPRGRAGDSYEQYF. DNA of the CDR3: TGCGCCAGCAGCCCGAGGGGTAGAGCGGGTGATTCCTACGAGCAGTACTTC.